Sequencing of this T cell receptor (beta chain) was carried out in a study of cytomegalovirus exposure and HLA in healthy donors. Study summary: Of the donors genotyped, a few hundred in all, 65% to 90% fell in the Caucasian-associated ancestry cluster. The study, taken as a whole, reports: Further analysis, carried out later, found HLA-associated TCR beta chains more clonally expanded than equally common other chains. The records held CMV serostatus as the only immune exposure information.

The CDR3 is 15 residues long. The V gene's germline CDR1 is SGHAT and CDR2 FQNNGV. The ends lost 3 bases at V and 7 bases at J; junction bases unmatched: 8. The PCR had 60 Vbeta and 13 Jbeta primers. This table comes from immunoSEQ multiplex PCR, and its TCRdb copy is limited to in-frame clones, with some not included. Of under 35,000 clones listed, about 66% are singletons. This clone was counted only a few times. Its antigen is not known. This chain uses TRBV11-2 with TRBJ2-7, with TRBD2 matching over 11 bases. This clonotype originated in a male donor in good health and CMV-seropositive. The source material was PBMCs. CDR3 nucleotides: TGTGCCAGCAGCTTTGTAGCGGGAGGGCCGGGAGAGCAGTACTTC. Protein product: CASSFVAGGPGEQYF.